This T cell receptor beta chain was observed in a study of human T cells and chemical hapten exposure. Study details: Slight volume differences across pooled libraries mainly accounted for varying per-sample TCR yields.

The germline CDR1 and CDR2 sequences are DFQATT and SNEGSKA (reference sequence). CDR3 length: 12 amino acids. This clonotype was detected ten times or more. Time point specified: healthy volunteer bleed at 2 weeks. Whole blood that had not been fractionated was the source of extracted total RNA. As the library was built, unique molecular identifiers were attached to individual cDNA molecules. TCRdb reprocessed the RACE reads via MiXCR and lists one record per CDR3 protein. The repertoire holds just over 90,000 distinct CDR3 sequences, with just under 9% as singletons. The specimen sequenced was whole blood. The chain uses TRBV20-1 and TRBJ2-7; D remains ambiguous. The clonotype originates from a female donor in good health. Some clones in this sample may be carry-over from other donors' samples. CDR3 in amino acids: CSALPPKDEQYF. The CDR3 DNA sequence: TGCAGCGCACTTCCGCCCAAAGACGAGCAGTACTTC.